Following are 25 T cell receptor beta chains from one sample sequenced in a study of T cell clonality in common variable immunodeficiency. Using immunoSEQ multiplex PCR, the repertoire was profiled, and TCRdb retains in-frame clones only, with some absent. The sample was found to contain tens of thousands of clones, and every one recurs. Sequenced sample: peripheral blood mononuclear cells. These receptors were collected from a person aged 18 to 70 in good health.

The sample holds many counts of this clone. The sequenced fragment ends 3 residues before the CDR3 boundary, so the rest is inferred from the germline J gene. This chain joins TRBV12-3 or TRBV12-4 and TRBJ2-2, with 7 bases lining up with TRBD2. With V trimmed by 8 bases and J by 4 bases, 13 bases remained unmatched. The CDR3 length is 16 residues. The CDR3 sequence: CASQFWREWGTGELFF. The sequenced CDR3 bases are TGTGCCAGCCAGTTTTGGCGGGAGTGGGGCACCGGGGAG.

This clone was observed many times. The CDR3 loop is CASSLRPIQETQYF. The sequenced CDR3 bases are TGTGCCAGCAGTTTAAGGCCAATCCAAGAGACC. V is TRBV12-3 or TRBV12-4 and J is TRBJ2-5; no clear D. Sequencing ends 3 residues short of the CDR3 end; the germline J gene provides the rest. V was clipped by 2 bases and J by 1 base, with 8 bases between them. The CDR3 length is 14 residues.

This clone has at least ten counts. The CDR3 goes on 3 residues after the read ends, and that part is filled in from the germline J gene. The V gene is TRBV30, the J gene TRBJ1-1, with unresolved D. The CDR3 totals 13 residues. Germline V gives CDR1 GTSNPN, CDR2 SVGIG (reference sequence). The V gene lost 4 bases and the J gene lost 0 bases, with 9 bases spanning the gap. CDR3 amino acids: CAWIRDMNTEAFF. CDR3 bases read: TGTGCCTGGATCCGCGACATGAACACTGAA.

This clone was recorded at least ten times. The CDR3 end lies 3 residues beyond the end of the read and is filled in from the germline J gene. The V call is TRBV5-6, the J call TRBJ1-3; D is unclear. The germline V gene has CDR1 SGHDT and CDR2 YYEEEE. The CDR3 runs 15 residues. V shed 0 bases and J shed 0 bases, with 7 bases lying between them. This CDR3 is CASSLGLNSGNTIYF. The covered CDR3 bases are TGTGCCAGCAGCTTGGGACTGAACTCTGGAAACACC.

This clone was counted ten times or more. The CDR3 end lies 3 residues beyond the end of the read and is filled in from the germline J gene. The chain uses TRBV7-8 and TRBJ2-5; 12 nucleotides line up with TRBD2. The CDR3 consists of 16 residues. Germline CDR1 SGHVS, CDR2 FQNEAQ. The ends lost 5 bases at V and 2 bases at J; junction bases unmatched: 6. CDR3 region: CASSIGLAGLQETQYF. The sequenced CDR3 bases are TGTGCCAGCAGCATAGGACTAGCGGGGCTGCAAGAGACC.

This clone was seen many times. From the germline J gene comes the end of the CDR3, since the read stops 3 residues before it. This chain uses TRBV7-8 with TRBJ2-2; D is ambiguous. Trimming took 4 bases from V and 4 from J, leaving 7 bases between them. CDR1 is SGHVS and CDR2 is FQNEAQ in the germline V gene. This CDR3 is 13 amino acids long. CDR3 residues: CASSSSGTGELFF. The CDR3 bases that were read are TGTGCCAGCAGCTCCTCAGGCACCGGGGAG.

This clone occurred many times. The CDR3 end falls 3 residues outside the read, so it is completed with the germline J gene. V gene TRBV7-2 combines with J gene TRBJ2-5, with a possible D match to TRBD2 (6 bases). Looked up from germline, CDR1 is SGHTA and CDR2 is FQGNSA. V was pared by 3 bases and J by 5 bases, with 7 bases between. The CDR3 loop spans 12 amino acids. The DNA read from the CDR3 is TGTGCCAGCAGCTTCGCGGGGGAGACC. Residues: CASSFAGET. The entire CDR3 reads CASSFAGETQYF.

This clone was recorded many times. The observed sequence ends 3 residues before the CDR3 terminus, with the missing tail filled in from the germline J gene. This chain joins TRBV19 and TRBJ1-3; no reliable D call. The CDR3 extends over 15 amino acids. V was trimmed by 5 bases and J by 2 bases, leaving 13 bases between them. Germline CDR1 is LNHDA and CDR2 is SQIVND (reference sequence). Incomplete CDR3 DNA: TGTGCCAGTAGTCCTTATGCCGGGGCTGGAAACACC. It translates to CASSPYAGAGNT. The full CDR3 is CASSPYAGAGNTIYF.

In this sample, this clone turned up many times. The covered CDR3 bases are TGTGCCAGCAGTTCCTACCGACAGGACCAGAACTATGGC. Encoded protein: CASSSYRQDQNYG. Given in full, the CDR3 is CASSSYRQDQNYGYTF. This chain connects TRBV6-2 or TRBV6-3 to TRBJ1-2, with D possibly TRBD1 on 6 matching bases. The read comes to an end 3 residues before the CDR3 does, leaving the germline J gene to fill in the end. CDR3 length equals 16 residues. The V and J ends lost 4 bases and 2 bases respectively, with 17 bases between them. The germline CDR1 and CDR2 sequences are MNHEY and SVGEGT.

The table lists this clone with many counts. The read ends 3 residues before the CDR3 terminus; that terminus is restored from the germline J gene. V usage is TRBV10-3 and J usage is TRBJ1-2, with D uncertain. The germline V gene has CDR1 ENHRY and CDR2 SYGVKD. The V gene lost 4 bases and the J gene lost 5 bases, with 8 bases spanning the gap. The CDR3 is 12 amino acids. The CDR3: CAISGQAYGYTF. CDR3 DNA, as far as it was read: TGTGCCATCAGTGGACAAGCATATGGC.

This clone was observed at least ten times. The sequenced CDR3 bases are TGTGCCAGCAGCTCGGGGCCAGGGGGCAATGAAAAA. Protein sequence: CASSSGPGGNEK. The complete CDR3 sequence is CASSSGPGGNEKLFF. The rearrangement joins TRBV11-2 to TRBJ1-4, with 8 bases fitting TRBD1. The CDR3 end lies 3 residues beyond the end of the read and is filled in from the germline J gene. The V gene end was trimmed by 4 bases and the J gene end by 5 bases; junction bases not matched to a gene: 6. The CDR3 runs to 15 residues. CDR1 is SGHAT, CDR2 FQNNGV, per germline.

This clone was picked up many times. The read ends 3 residues shy of where the CDR3 ends; the end is completed using the germline J gene. The chain recombines TRBV4-1 with TRBJ2-2; 7 bases align to TRBD1. This CDR3 comprises 14 residues. The ends lost 6 bases at V and 4 bases at J; junction bases unmatched: 5. CDR1 is MGHRA and CDR2 is YSYEKL in the germline V gene. The CDR3 here is CASRRAGGTGELFF. CDR3 DNA, as far as it was read: TGCGCCAGCAGAAGGGCAGGGGGCACCGGGGAG.

This clone was seen more than once but under ten times. The read terminates 3 residues ahead of where the CDR3 ends, so the germline J gene completes it. This chain links TRBV27 with TRBJ2-5; 13 nucleotides line up with TRBD2. Germline assignment: CDR1 MNHEY and CDR2 SMNVEV (reference sequence). Trimming at V came to 5 bases and at J to 5 bases, leaving 11 bases not matched to a gene. The CDR3 has 17 residues. Incomplete CDR3 DNA: TGTGCCAGCAGTCTATTTGGACTAGCGGGAGCGTCGGAGACC. Translation: CASSLFGLAGASET. From start to end, the CDR3 is CASSLFGLAGASETQYF.

This clone was picked up many times. The read finishes 3 residues shy of the CDR3 end, and the germline J gene is used to complete it. Other DNA sequences in this specimen translate into the identical CDR3. V usage is TRBV18 and J usage is TRBJ1-2; maybe TRBD1 (5 bases). The CDR3 extends over 14 amino acids. Looked up from germline, CDR1 is KGHSH and CDR2 is LQKENI. The ends were cut back, 6 bases at V and 6 bases at J, with 17 bases in the middle. The sequenced CDR3 bases are TGTGCCAGCTCCCCCGACGGGCAGGGCAATGGC. Translating gives CASSPDGQGNG. The whole CDR3 sequence is CASSPDGQGNGYTF.

Many counts were recorded for this clone. The read ends 3 residues early relative to the CDR3; the germline J gene fills the gap. The chain links TRBV7-9 to TRBJ1-1; D gene uncertain. The germline V gene has CDR1 SEHNR and CDR2 FQNEAQ (reference sequence). Deletions cut 6 bases from V and 0 bases from J, with 8 bases between. The CDR3 sequence is 13 residues long. The covered CDR3 bases are TGTGCCAGCAGTTTTCAGGTGAACACTGAA. It is translated as CASSFQVNTE. The whole CDR3 region reads CASSFQVNTEAFF.

This clone occurred many times. The sequence runs out 3 residues before the end of the CDR3; the remainder is reconstructed from the germline J gene. The chain has TRBV6-1 and TRBJ2-6; TRBD1 matches at 9 bases. This CDR3 is 18 amino acids long. V lost 0 bases and J lost 3; bases outside the gene matches: 6. The germline V gene encodes CDR1 MNHNS and CDR2 SASEGT. The CDR3 is CASSEALGTGFGANVLTF. The covered CDR3 bases are TGTGCCAGCAGTGAAGCGCTTGGGACAGGGTTTGGGGCCAACGTC.

This clone was recorded at least ten times. The read halts 3 residues ahead of the CDR3 end, with the missing end drawn from the germline J gene. This rearrangement joins TRBV20-1 to TRBJ2-2, with 9 bases identical to TRBD2. V shed 0 bases and J 7 bases; nucleotides not matched to a gene: 6. Germline CDR1 reads DFQATT; CDR2 reads SNEGSKA (reference sequence). The CDR3 runs to 15 residues. CDR3 bases read: TGCAGTGCTAGAGACGGCGGGAGGGCCGACGGGGAG. The encoded protein is CSARDGGRADGE. The whole CDR3 reads CSARDGGRADGELFF.

Regarding this clone: Read coverage stops 3 residues before the CDR3 terminus; the germline J gene supplies the remainder. The chain has TRBV20-1 and TRBJ2-5, with 7 bases aligning to TRBD2. V shed 0 bases and J 1 base; nucleotides not matched to a gene: 8. This CDR3 has 16 amino acids. CDR1 and CDR2 from the germline V gene are DFQATT and SNEGSKA (reference sequence). The CDR3 bases that were read are TGCAGTGCTAGAGATGTGAGCGGGGAGCCCCAAGAGACC. Translation: CSARDVSGEPQET. The entire CDR3 reads CSARDVSGEPQETQYF.

At least ten counts were recorded for this clone. The observed sequence ends 3 residues before the CDR3 terminus, with the missing tail filled in from the germline J gene. V is TRBV6-1 and J is TRBJ1-5; 7 nucleotides align to TRBD1. The CDR3 extends over 18 amino acids. Losses at the gene ends were 1 base for V and 5 bases for J; bases not matched to a gene: 14. CDR1 and CDR2 from the germline V gene are MNHNS and SASEGT. CDR3 residues: CASSEVGKGQIIDQPQHF. Partial CDR3 DNA: TGTGCCAGCAGTGAAGTTGGTAAGGGACAGATCATTGATCAGCCC.

This clone was observed many times. The read terminates 3 residues ahead of where the CDR3 ends, so the germline J gene completes it. V and J are TRBV28 and TRBJ1-2; TRBD1 matches 7 bases. After removal of 11 bases from V and 5 bases from J, the junction contained 26 bases not matched to a gene. Looked up from germline, CDR1 is MDHEN and CDR2 is SYDVKM. The CDR3 is 18 amino acids. The CDR3 loop is CAAKSMGGVGGPLYGYTF. The CDR3 DNA, read in part, is TGTGCCGCGAAAAGTATGGGTGGGGTAGGGGGCCCCCTATATGGC.

In its sample, this clone was seen many times. The CDR3 extends 3 residues past the end of the read, so its final part is completed from the germline J gene. This chain links TRBV10-1 with TRBJ1-1; D gene ambiguous. Germline V gives CDR1 WNHNN, CDR2 SYGVQD (reference sequence). Trimming took off 2 bases at V and 4 bases at J, with 17 bases between the two ends. The CDR3 extends over 16 amino acids. The chain's CDR3 is CASSERAGTESTEAFF. Incomplete CDR3 DNA: TGCGCCAGCAGTGAGAGAGCGGGTACGGAAAGCACTGAA.

This clone has at least ten counts. The read halts 3 residues ahead of the CDR3 end, with the missing end drawn from the germline J gene. The chain uses TRBV5-1 and TRBJ1-5; 7 positions agree with TRBD1. Germline CDR1 and CDR2: SGHRS and YFSETQ. The CDR3 loop spans 21 amino acids. J gave up 1 base and V 3 bases, and 22 bases lay outside the gene matches. The sequenced part of the CDR3 DNA is TGCGCCAGCAGCTCATGGCCGGTCGACAGGGAGGATCCTTTGAGCAATCAGCCC. Protein product: CASSSWPVDREDPLSNQP. The entire CDR3 is CASSSWPVDREDPLSNQPQHF.

This clone has a count of ten or more. The CDR3 extends 3 residues past the end of the read, so its final part is completed from the germline J gene. The rearrangement links TRBV20-1 to TRBJ2-7; D is ambiguous. Germline values: CDR1 DFQATT, CDR2 SNEGSKA (reference sequence). This CDR3 comprises 13 residues. V dropped 5 bases and J dropped 0 bases, with 11 bases sitting between them. The DNA read from the CDR3 is TGCAGTGCTGGAGCGCAGAGCTCCTACGAG. Protein: CSAGAQSSYE. The full CDR3 reads CSAGAQSSYEQYF.

This clone was recorded at least ten times. The sequenced part of the CDR3 DNA is TGTGCCAGCAGCGCCGCGGGAAGCTCCTACAATGAG. Encoded protein: CASSAAGSSYNE. The CDR3, in full, reads CASSAAGSSYNEQFF. The rearrangement uses TRBV5-5 and TRBJ2-1; D might be TRBD2 (6 bases). The DNA ends 3 residues before the CDR3 does, and the rest of the CDR3 is filled in from the germline J gene. The germline V and J ends were trimmed by 4 bases and 0 bases, with 11 bases remaining between them. The CDR3 consists of 15 residues. Germline V gives CDR1 SGHKS, CDR2 YYEKEE (reference sequence).

This clone was recorded many times. With the read ending 3 residues before the CDR3 end, the germline J gene is used to fill in that end. This chain connects TRBV18 to TRBJ2-7; 16 bases fit TRBD2. V trimming: 0 bases; J trimming: 6 bases; junction bases outside the gene matches: 2. CDR1 is KGHSH, CDR2 LQKENI, per germline. The CDR3 contains 16 residues. The CDR3 DNA, read in part, is TGTGCCAGCTCACCACCGGGACTAGCGGGAGGGGGCGAG. Its protein is CASSPPGLAGGGE. In full, the CDR3 reads CASSPPGLAGGGEQYF.